The 27 T cell receptor beta chains listed next were all sequenced from one sample in a study of Graves' ophthalmopathy and Graves' hyperthyroidism. RNA transcripts were the source from which TCR beta CDR3 regions were amplified. RT-PCR was first run with HTBI primers, then multiplex PCR in a second round. TCRdb analysed the multiplex PCR reads with MiXCR anew, one entry per CDR3 protein. The profile shows 240,000 or so distinct CDR3 sequences, around 45% of them singletons. The sequencing sample was made of peripheral blood. These receptors were taken from an adult man with Graves' ophthalmopathy.

This clonotype was counted a single time. The chain joins TRBV20-1 to TRBJ1-5; TRBD1 might be the D (6 bases). Germline CDR1 DFQATT, CDR2 SNEGSKA (reference sequence). The CDR3 covers 15 residues. V lost 3 bases to trimming and J lost 5 bases, with 17 bases between them. The CDR3 spells CSASRGFNVHQPQHF. In nucleotides, the CDR3 is TGCAGTGCTAGCAGGGGATTTAACGTCCATCAGCCCCAGCATTTT.

The chain links TRBV14 to TRBJ2-5; 11 bases agree with TRBD2. V lost 2 bases, J lost 2 bases, and 7 bases stayed unmatched. Germline CDR1 is SGHDN and CDR2 is FVKESK. CDR3 length: 17 residues. DNA for the CDR3: TGTGCCAGCAGCCAACGGACTAGCGGGTTCGGACAAGAGACCCAGTACTTC. It encodes CASSQRTSGFGQETQYF.

This rearrangement joins TRBV7-9 to TRBJ1-2, with D possibly TRBD1 on 6 matching bases. CDR3 length: 14 residues. Germline-derived CDR1 and CDR2 are SEHNR and FQNEAQ (reference sequence). Deletions cut 5 bases from V and 2 bases from J, with 12 bases between. CDR3 DNA sequence: TGTGCCAGCAGCCCCAGGGGCCGGAACTATGGCTACACCTTC. It is translated as CASSPRGRNYGYTF.

This clonotype occurred once. V usage is TRBV25-1 and J usage is TRBJ2-7, with D perhaps given as TRBD1 or TRBD2 (5 bases each). V was shortened by 4 bases and J by 2 bases, with 18 bases between the two germline ends. The CDR3 contains 16 residues. CDR1 is MGHDK, CDR2 SYGVNS, per germline. The CDR3 spells CASSAGRQSVTYEQYF. As DNA, the CDR3 is TGTGCCAGCAGTGCTGGGAGACAGTCAGTTACCTACGAGCAGTACTTC.

The gene calls are TRBV2 and TRBJ2-1, with D unclear. The CDR3 spans 13 residues. The V gene lost 6 bases and the J gene lost 7 bases, with 13 bases spanning the gap. Germline V gives CDR1 SNHLY, CDR2 FYNNEI. The CDR3 region has the DNA TGTGCCAGCAGACTCAACCGGGCGAATGAGCAGTTCTTC. The encoded protein is CASRLNRANEQFF.

This chain uses TRBV13 with TRBJ2-7; D not certain. With 5 bases removed from V and 0 bases from J, the gap between germline ends came to 14 bases. Germline CDR1 and CDR2: PRHDT and FYEKMQ (reference sequence). This CDR3 region has 15 residues. CDR3 DNA: TGTGCCAGCAGCCCCCGTAAGGAAAACTCCTACGAGCAGTACTTC. Residues: CASSPRKENSYEQYF.

This clonotype was picked up a small number of times. This chain joins TRBV20-1 and TRBJ2-7; 9 bases match TRBD2. J was trimmed by 0 bases and V by 2 bases; bases with no gene match: 8. Germline V lookup: CDR1 DFQATT, CDR2 SNEGSKA (reference sequence). The CDR3 spans 16 residues. The chain's CDR3 is CSARQQREDSSYEQYF. The DNA of the CDR3 is TGCAGTGCTAGACAACAGCGGGAGGACAGCTCCTACGAGCAGTACTTC.

J is TRBJ1-2 and V is TRBV2, with 9 bases that match TRBD1. The CDR3 sequence is 19 residues long. The J segment lost 6 bases and the V segment lost 10 bases, leaving 27 bases of the junction unmatched. Looked up from germline, CDR1 is SNHLY and CDR2 is FYNNEI. Here the CDR3 reads CATTAGPDRDRVIGDGYTF. In nucleotides, the CDR3 is TGTGCCACCACGGCGGGCCCGGATCGGGACAGGGTTATTGGCGATGGCTACACCTTC. Full variable domain (missing parts from reference TRBV2 and TRBJ1-2): EPEVTQTPSHQVTQMGQEVILRCVPISNHLYFYWYRQILGQKVEFLVSFYNNEISEKSEIFDDQFSVERPDGSNFTLKIRSTKLEDSAMYFCATTAGPDRDRVIGDGYTFGSGTRLTVV.

This chain links TRBV24-1 with TRBJ2-3; D is possibly TRBD2 (7 bases). CDR1 is KGHDR, CDR2 SFDVKD, per germline. This CDR3 is built from 17 residues. V lost 2 bases and J 6 bases, leaving 20 bases between the germline ends. As DNA, the CDR3 is TGTGCCACCAGTGATTCAGGTGGGCGGGGGCACGCTGATACGCAGTATTTT. Its protein product is CATSDSGGRGHADTQYF.

Only a few counts were recorded for this clonotype. At one of its ends the junction is not consistent with the germline gene, which may arise from a read error. The CDR3 loop reads CASTEQGGGYGYTF. The CDR3 region has the DNA TGTGCCAGCACTGAACAGGGAGGTGGCTATGGCTACACCTTC. V and J are TRBV25-1 and TRBJ1-2, with D possibly matching TRBD1 (6 bases). Germline CDR1 and CDR2: MGHDK and SYGVNS. This CDR3 spans 14 amino acids.

V is TRBV11-2 and J is TRBJ1-5; no firm D call. The CDR3 totals 14 residues. Trimming took 2 bases from V and 1 from J, leaving 6 bases between them. Germline V CDR1 and CDR2: SGHAT, FQNNGV. Here the CDR3 DNA reads TGTGCCAGCAGCTTATACGACAGCAATCAGCCCCAGCATTTT. Encoded protein: CASSLYDSNQPQHF.

The chain is built from TRBV7-2 and TRBJ1-4, with TRBD1 matching over 12 bases. V dropped 3 bases and J dropped 8; count of bases not matched to a gene: 1. This CDR3 has 14 amino acids. Germline V CDR1 and CDR2: SGHTA, FQGNSA. The CDR3 reads CASSLGTGGEKLFF. As DNA, the CDR3 is TGTGCCAGCAGCTTGGGGACAGGGGGCGAAAAACTGTTTTTT.

This clonotype was detected only a few times. V is TRBV11-3 and J is TRBJ1-6, with D hard to call. This CDR3 has 14 amino acids. The germline gives CDR1 SGHNT, CDR2 YENEEA. V lost 3 bases, J lost 11 bases, and 14 bases lay in between. The CDR3 region has the DNA TGTGCCAGCAGCTTGCAGGCCCCCACGGCACCCCTCCACTTT. It is translated as CASSLQAPTAPLHF.

This clonotype has more than one count but fewer than ten. This chain links TRBV7-9 with TRBJ2-5, with D uncertain. The length of the CDR3 is 16 residues. Germline V gene sequence: CDR1 SEHNR, CDR2 FQNEAQ (reference sequence). Trimming removed 3 bases from V and 1 base from J, with 15 bases in between. DNA of the CDR3: TGTGCCAGCAGCTTTCCTAAGACGATTAGCCAAGAGACCCAGTACTTC. Translation: CASSFPKTISQETQYF.

This clonotype was recorded at least ten times. J is TRBJ1-5 and V is TRBV5-5, with unresolved D. V was pared by 0 bases and J by 4 bases, with 8 bases between. CDR1 is SGHKS and CDR2 is YYEKEE in the germline V gene (reference sequence). The CDR3 contains 14 residues. The CDR3 DNA reads as TGTGCCAGCAGCTTGGGAGACACTAATCAGCCCCAGCATTTT. It translates to CASSLGDTNQPQHF.

V is TRBV24-1 and J is TRBJ2-1; 7 nucleotides line up with TRBD1. The germline V gene encodes CDR1 KGHDR and CDR2 SFDVKD. With V trimmed by 4 bases and J by 0 bases, 5 bases remained unmatched. The CDR3 has 16 amino acids. CDR3 residues: CATSDPTGSSYNEQFF. CDR3 DNA: TGTGCCACCAGTGACCCGACAGGGAGCTCCTACAATGAGCAGTTCTTC.

This clonotype has ten or more counts. The rearrangement links TRBV15 to TRBJ2-7, with a weak D call TRBD2 (6 bases). V dropped 3 bases and J dropped 5 bases, with 14 bases sitting between them. Per the germline V gene, CDR1 is LNHNV and CDR2 is YYDKDF (reference sequence). The CDR3 is made up of 14 amino acids. As DNA, the CDR3 is TGTGCCACCAGCAGTCCCGGGAGTACTGACGAGCAGTACTTC. Protein product: CATSSPGSTDEQYF.

This chain uses TRBV7-2 with TRBJ1-4; weak D call: TRBD1 (5 bases). Deletions cut 1 base from V and 7 bases from J, with 10 bases between. The CDR3 length is 14 residues. The germline V gene encodes CDR1 SGHTA and CDR2 FQGNSA. The CDR3 region is CASSLGGRGEKLFF. The CDR3 bases are TGTGCCAGCAGCTTAGGGGGGAGGGGTGAAAAACTGTTTTTT.

The rearrangement uses TRBV4-1 and TRBJ1-1; D is undetermined. Germline CDR1 MGHRA, CDR2 YSYEKL. This CDR3 has 15 residues. V was shortened by 6 bases and J by 0 bases, with 14 bases between the two germline ends. The CDR3, as DNA: TGCGCCAGCAGACTCGGGCCAGGAATGAACACTGAAGCTTTCTTT. Its protein is CASRLGPGMNTEAFF.

This clonotype was counted between two and nine times. The chain uses TRBV7-9 and TRBJ2-5, with TRBD2 matching over 8 bases. The CDR3 length is 15 residues. The junction had 11 bases not matched to a gene; V was cut back by 4 bases and J by 7 bases. The germline V gene encodes CDR1 SEHNR and CDR2 FQNEAQ (reference sequence). CDR3 loop: CASSSSGGDVGTQYF. For the CDR3, the DNA is TGTGCCAGCAGCTCTTCGGGAGGGGATGTCGGGACCCAGTACTTC.

The chain recombines TRBV19 with TRBJ2-7; 8 bases are shared with TRBD2. The V segment lost 8 bases and the J segment 3 bases; nucleotides outside the gene matches: 3. The CDR3 has 12 residues. The germline V gene encodes CDR1 LNHDA and CDR2 SQIVND (reference sequence). The CDR3 loop is CASSGGYYEQYF. CDR3 sequence (DNA): TGTGCCAGTTCGGGAGGGTACTACGAGCAGTACTTC.

This chain uses TRBV13 with TRBJ1-6; D might be TRBD1 (6 bases). Looked up from germline, CDR1 is PRHDT and CDR2 is FYEKMQ (reference sequence). The CDR3 contains 15 residues. The germline V and J ends were trimmed by 6 bases and 6 bases, with 15 bases remaining between them. The CDR3 nucleotides are TGTGCCAGCAGAGGCTCGGGACATCTTAATTCACCCCTCCACTTT. Encoded protein: CASRGSGHLNSPLHF.

The rearrangement joins TRBV5-8 to TRBJ1-5; D perhaps matches TRBD1 (6 bases). CDR1 and CDR2 from the germline V gene are SGHTS and YDEGEE. Trimming stripped 4 bases from V and 2 bases from J, with 13 bases between. The CDR3 sequence is 15 residues long. The CDR3 sequence: CASSITGMGNQPQHF. The CDR3 bases are TGTGCCAGCAGCATTACAGGGATGGGCAATCAGCCCCAGCATTTT. The variable domain in full, completed from reference TRBV5-8 and TRBJ1-5, reads EAGVTQSPTHLIKTRGQQATLRCSPISGHTSVYWYQQALGLGLQFLLWYDEGEERNRGNFPPRFSGRQFPNYSSELNVNALELEDSALYLCASSITGMGNQPQHFGDGTRLSIL.

V usage is TRBV6-5 and J usage is TRBJ1-1; maybe TRBD1 (5 bases). CDR1 and CDR2 from the germline V gene are MNHEY and SVGAGI. CDR3 length: 12 residues. With 5 bases removed from V and 7 bases from J, the gap between germline ends came to 11 bases. The CDR3 region has the DNA TGTGCCAGCAGTACGACAGAGGGTGAAGCTTTCTTT. It specifies CASSTTEGEAFF.

Of note for this clonotype: Germline is not matched at one junction end, which may reflect a read error. The CDR3 loop is CATSDAQEEVLGETQYF. The CDR3 coding sequence is TGTGCCACCAGTGATGCCCAAGAGGAGGTCTTGGGAGAGACCCAGTACTTC. V usage is TRBV10-3 and J usage is TRBJ2-5, with D possibly matching TRBD2 (5 bases). In germline, CDR1 is ENHRY, CDR2 SYGVKD. The CDR3 extends over 17 amino acids.

This clonotype was detected a few times. The CDR3 sequence: CSARVQETQYF. CDR3 coding DNA: TGCAGTGCTAGGGTCCAAGAGACCCAGTACTTC. This chain uses TRBV20-1 with TRBJ2-5; D is unclear. Per germline, CDR1 DFQATT and CDR2 SNEGSKA (reference sequence). The CDR3 sequence is 11 residues long. Trimming cost V 3 bases and J 1 base, with 3 bases left between them.

J is TRBJ1-5 and V is TRBV2, with D perhaps TRBD1 (5 bases). Germline V gene lookup returns CDR1 SNHLY and CDR2 FYNNEI. The CDR3 covers 14 residues. V gave up 5 bases and J gave up 2 bases, with 10 bases separating them. The DNA for the CDR3 is TGTGCCAGCAGTTGGGCAGGGCGCAATCAGCCCCAGCATTTT. As protein: CASSWAGRNQPQHF.